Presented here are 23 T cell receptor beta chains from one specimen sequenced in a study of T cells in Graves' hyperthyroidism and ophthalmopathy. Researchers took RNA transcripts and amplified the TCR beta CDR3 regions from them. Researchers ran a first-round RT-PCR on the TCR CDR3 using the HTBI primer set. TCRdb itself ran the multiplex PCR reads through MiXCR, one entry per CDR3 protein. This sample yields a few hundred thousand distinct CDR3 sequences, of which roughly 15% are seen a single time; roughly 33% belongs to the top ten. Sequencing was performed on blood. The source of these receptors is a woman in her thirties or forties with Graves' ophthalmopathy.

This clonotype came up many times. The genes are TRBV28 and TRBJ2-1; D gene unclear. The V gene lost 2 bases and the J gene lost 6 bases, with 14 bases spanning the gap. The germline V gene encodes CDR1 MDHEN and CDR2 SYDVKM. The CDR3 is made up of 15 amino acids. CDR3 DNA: TGTGCCAGCAGTTTAGGAGCCCCAAGTTTCAATGAGCAGTTCTTC. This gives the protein CASSLGAPSFNEQFF.

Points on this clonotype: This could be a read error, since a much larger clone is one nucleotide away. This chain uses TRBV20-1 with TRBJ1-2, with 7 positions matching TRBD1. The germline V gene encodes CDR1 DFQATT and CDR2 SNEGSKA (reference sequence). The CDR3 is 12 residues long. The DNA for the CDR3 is TGCAGTGCTAGCCTACAGGGGTATGGCTGCACCTTC. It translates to CSASLQGYGCTF.

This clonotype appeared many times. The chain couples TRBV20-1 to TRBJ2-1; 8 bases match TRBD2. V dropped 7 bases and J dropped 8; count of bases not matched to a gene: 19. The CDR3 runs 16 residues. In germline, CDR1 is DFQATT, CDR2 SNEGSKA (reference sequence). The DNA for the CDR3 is TGCAGTGTCCACTTAATGGACGGGAGGGCCAGCGATGAGCAGTTCTTC. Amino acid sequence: CSVHLMDGRASDEQFF.

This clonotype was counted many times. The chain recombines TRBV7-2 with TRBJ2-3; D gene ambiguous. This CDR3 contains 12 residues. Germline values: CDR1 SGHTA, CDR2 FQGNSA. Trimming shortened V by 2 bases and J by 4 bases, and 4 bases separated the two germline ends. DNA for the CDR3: TGTGCCAGCAGCTTATTAGCAGATACGCAGTATTTT. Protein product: CASSLLADTQYF.

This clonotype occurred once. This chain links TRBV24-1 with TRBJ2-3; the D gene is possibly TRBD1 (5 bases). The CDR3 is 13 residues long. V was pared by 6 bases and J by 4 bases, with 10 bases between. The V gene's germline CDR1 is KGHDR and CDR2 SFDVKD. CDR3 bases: TGTGCCACCAGTTCTGTAGGGGCAGATACGCAGTATTTT. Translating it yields CATSSVGADTQYF.

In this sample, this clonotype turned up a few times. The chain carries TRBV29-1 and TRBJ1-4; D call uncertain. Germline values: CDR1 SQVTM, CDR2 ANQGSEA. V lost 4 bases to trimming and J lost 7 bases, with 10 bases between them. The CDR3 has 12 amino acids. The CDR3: CSVAPPGEKLFF. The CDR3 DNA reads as TGCAGCGTTGCCCCCCCAGGTGAAAAACTGTTTTTT.

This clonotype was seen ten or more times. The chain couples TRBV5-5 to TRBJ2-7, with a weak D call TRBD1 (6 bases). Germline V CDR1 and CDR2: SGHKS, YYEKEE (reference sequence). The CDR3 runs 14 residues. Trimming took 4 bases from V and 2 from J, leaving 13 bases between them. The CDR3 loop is CASSAGTNTYEQYF. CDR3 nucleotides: TGTGCCAGCAGCGCCGGGACAAACACCTACGAGCAGTACTTC.

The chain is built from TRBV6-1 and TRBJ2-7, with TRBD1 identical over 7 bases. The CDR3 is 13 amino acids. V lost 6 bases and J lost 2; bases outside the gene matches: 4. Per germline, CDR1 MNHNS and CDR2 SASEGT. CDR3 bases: TGTGCCAGCAGGACAGGGAACCCCTACGAGCAGTACTTC. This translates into CASRTGNPYEQYF.

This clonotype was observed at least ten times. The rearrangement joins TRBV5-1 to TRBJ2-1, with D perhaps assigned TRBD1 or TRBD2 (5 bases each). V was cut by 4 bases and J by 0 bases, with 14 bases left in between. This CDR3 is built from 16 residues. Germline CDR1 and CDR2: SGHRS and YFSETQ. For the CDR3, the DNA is TGCGCCAGCAGCGGCACCGGGACCAACTCCTACAATGAGCAGTTCTTC. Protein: CASSGTGTNSYNEQFF.

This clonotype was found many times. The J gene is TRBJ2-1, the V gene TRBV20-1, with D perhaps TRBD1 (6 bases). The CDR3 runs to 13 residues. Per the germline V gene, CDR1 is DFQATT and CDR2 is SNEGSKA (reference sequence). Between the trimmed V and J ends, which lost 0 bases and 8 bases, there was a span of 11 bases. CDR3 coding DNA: TGCAGTGCTAGAGATGCAGGGGTTTATGAGCAGTTCTTC. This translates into CSARDAGVYEQFF.

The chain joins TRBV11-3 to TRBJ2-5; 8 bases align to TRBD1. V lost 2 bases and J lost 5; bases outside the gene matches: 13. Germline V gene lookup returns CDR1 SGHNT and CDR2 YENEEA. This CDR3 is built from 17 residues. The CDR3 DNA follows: TGTGCCAGCAGCTTACCAGGCGGGACAGGACAAATCGAGACCCAGTACTTC. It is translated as CASSLPGGTGQIETQYF. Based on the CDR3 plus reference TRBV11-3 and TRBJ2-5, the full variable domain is EAGVVQSPRYKIIEKKQPVAFWCNPISGHNTLYWYLQNLGQGPELLIRYENEEAVDDSQLPKDRFSAERLKGVDSTLKIQPAELGDSAVYLCASSLPGGTGQIETQYFGPGTRLLVL.

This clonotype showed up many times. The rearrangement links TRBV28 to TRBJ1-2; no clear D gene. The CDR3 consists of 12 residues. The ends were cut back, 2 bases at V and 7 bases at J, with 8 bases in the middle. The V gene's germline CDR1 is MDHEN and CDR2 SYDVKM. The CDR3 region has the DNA TGTGCCAGCAGTTTAAGTTGGGGTGGCTACACCTTC. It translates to CASSLSWGGYTF.

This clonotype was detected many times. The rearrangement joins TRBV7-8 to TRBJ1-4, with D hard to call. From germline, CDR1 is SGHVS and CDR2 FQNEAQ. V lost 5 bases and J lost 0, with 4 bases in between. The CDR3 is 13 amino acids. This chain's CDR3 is CASSTPTNEKLFF. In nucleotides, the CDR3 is TGTGCCAGCAGCACGCCAACTAATGAAAAACTGTTTTTT.

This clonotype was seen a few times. The CDR3 is CASSPRLTRETQYF. CDR3 DNA: TGTGCCAGCAGCCCTCGACTGACCAGGGAGACCCAGTACTTC. The chain employs TRBV14 and TRBJ2-5; D is unresolved. Germline assignment: CDR1 SGHDN and CDR2 FVKESK. The V end lost 4 bases, the J end lost 5 bases, and 14 bases lay between the germline ends. The CDR3 covers 14 residues.

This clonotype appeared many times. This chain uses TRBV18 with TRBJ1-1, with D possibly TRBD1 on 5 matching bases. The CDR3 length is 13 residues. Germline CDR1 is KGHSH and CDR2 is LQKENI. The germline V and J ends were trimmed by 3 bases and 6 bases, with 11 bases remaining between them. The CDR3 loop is CASSPSGYSEAFF. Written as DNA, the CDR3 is TGTGCCAGCTCACCTTCAGGGTATTCTGAAGCTTTCTTT.

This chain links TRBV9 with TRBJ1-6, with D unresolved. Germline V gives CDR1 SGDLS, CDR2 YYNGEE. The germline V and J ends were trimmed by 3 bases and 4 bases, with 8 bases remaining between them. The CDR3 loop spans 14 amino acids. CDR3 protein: CASSEALYNSPLHF. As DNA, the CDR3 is TGTGCCAGCAGCGAGGCACTTTATAATTCACCCCTCCACTTT.

DNA of the CDR3: TGTGCCAGCATGGAACAGGGGCGGGGGGAGCAGTTCTTC. This sequence encodes CASMEQGRGEQFF. The rearrangement uses TRBV5-4 and TRBJ2-1, with D perhaps matching TRBD1 or TRBD2 (7 bases each). This CDR3 has 13 residues. Looked up from germline, CDR1 is SGHNT and CDR2 is YYREEE (reference sequence). V was pared by 6 bases and J by 10 bases, with 17 bases between. Variable domain in full (rest from reference TRBV5-4 and TRBJ2-1): ETGVTQSPTHLIKTRGQQVTLRCSSQSGHNTVSWYQQALGQGPQFIFQYYREEENGRGNFPPRFSGLQFPNYSSELNVNALELDDSALYLCASMEQGRGEQFFGPGTRLTVL.

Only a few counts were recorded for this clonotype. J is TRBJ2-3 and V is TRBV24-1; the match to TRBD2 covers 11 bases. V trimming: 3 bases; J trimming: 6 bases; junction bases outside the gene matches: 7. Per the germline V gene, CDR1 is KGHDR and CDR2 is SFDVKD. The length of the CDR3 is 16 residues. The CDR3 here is CATSDPGLAGDDTQYF. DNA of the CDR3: TGTGCCACCAGTGATCCCGGACTAGCGGGCGACGATACGCAGTATTTT.

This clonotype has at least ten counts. The DNA for the CDR3 is TGTGCCAGCTCACCCATGAGCGGATCCACAGATACGCAGTATTTT. It encodes CASSPMSGSTDTQYF. This chain links TRBV18 with TRBJ2-3; D might be TRBD2 (5 bases). Trimming took off 3 bases at V and 2 bases at J, with 12 bases between the two ends. CDR1 and CDR2 from the germline V gene are KGHSH and LQKENI. The CDR3 consists of 15 residues.

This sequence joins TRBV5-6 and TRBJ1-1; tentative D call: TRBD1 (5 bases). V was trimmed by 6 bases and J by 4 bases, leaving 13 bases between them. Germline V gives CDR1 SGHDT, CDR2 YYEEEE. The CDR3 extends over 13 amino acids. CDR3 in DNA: TGTGCCAGCAACCCAACAGGTGCCACTGAAGCTTTCTTT. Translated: CASNPTGATEAFF.

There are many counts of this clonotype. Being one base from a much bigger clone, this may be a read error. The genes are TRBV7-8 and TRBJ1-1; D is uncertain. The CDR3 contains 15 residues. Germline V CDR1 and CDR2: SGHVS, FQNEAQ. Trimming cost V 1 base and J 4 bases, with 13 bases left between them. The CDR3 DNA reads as TGTGCCAGCAGCTTAGTACAGACCCCGAGCACTGAAGCTTTCTTT. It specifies CASSLVQTPSTEAFF.

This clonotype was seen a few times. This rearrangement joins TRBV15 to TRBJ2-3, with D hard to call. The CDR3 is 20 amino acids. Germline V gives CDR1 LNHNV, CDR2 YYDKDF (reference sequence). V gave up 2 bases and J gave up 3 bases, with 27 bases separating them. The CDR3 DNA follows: TGTGCCACCAGCAGAACCCCCTCAGGATGGCGGTCGGCGAAAACAGATACGCAGTATTTT. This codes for CATSRTPSGWRSAKTDTQYF.

This chain's CDR3 is CASSAHGGRNWDTEAFF. CDR3 DNA: TGTGCCAGCAGTGCCCACGGGGGAAGAAATTGGGACACTGAAGCTTTCTTT. The V and J genes are TRBV6-2 or TRBV6-3 and TRBJ1-1; possible D gene TRBD1, 5 bases. The CDR3 is made up of 17 amino acids. CDR1 is MNHEY and CDR2 is SVGEGT in the germline V gene. V lost 5 bases, J lost 3 bases, and 22 bases lay in between.